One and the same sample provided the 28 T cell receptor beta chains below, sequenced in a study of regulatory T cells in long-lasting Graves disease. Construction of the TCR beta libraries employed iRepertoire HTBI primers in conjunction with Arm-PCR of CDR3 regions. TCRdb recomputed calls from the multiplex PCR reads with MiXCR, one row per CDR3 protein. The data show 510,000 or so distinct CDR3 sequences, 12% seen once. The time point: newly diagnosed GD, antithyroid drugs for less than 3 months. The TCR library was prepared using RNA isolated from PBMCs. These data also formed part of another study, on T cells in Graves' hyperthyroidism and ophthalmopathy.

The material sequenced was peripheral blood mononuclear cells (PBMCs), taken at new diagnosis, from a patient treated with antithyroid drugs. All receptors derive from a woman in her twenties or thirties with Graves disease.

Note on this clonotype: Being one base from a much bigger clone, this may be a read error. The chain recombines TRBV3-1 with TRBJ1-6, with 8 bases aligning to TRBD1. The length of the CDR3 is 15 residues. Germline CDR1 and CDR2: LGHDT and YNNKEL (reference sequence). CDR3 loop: CVSSRSGTGGSPLHF. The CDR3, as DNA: TGTGTCAGCAGCCGCTCCGGGACAGGAGGTTCACCCCTCCACTTT.

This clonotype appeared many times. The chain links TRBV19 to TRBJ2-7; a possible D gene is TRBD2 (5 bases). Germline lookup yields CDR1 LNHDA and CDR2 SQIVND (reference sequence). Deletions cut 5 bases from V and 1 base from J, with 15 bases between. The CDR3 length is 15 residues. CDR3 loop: CASSDPREGSYEQYF. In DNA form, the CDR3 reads TGTGCCAGTAGTGATCCCCGGGAAGGATCCTACGAGCAGTACTTC.

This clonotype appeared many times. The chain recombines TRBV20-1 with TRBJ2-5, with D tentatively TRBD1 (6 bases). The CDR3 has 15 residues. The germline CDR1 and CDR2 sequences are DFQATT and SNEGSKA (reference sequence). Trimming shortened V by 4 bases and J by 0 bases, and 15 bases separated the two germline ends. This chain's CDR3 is CSATTGTKYQETQYF. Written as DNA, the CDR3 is TGCAGTGCTACGACCGGGACAAAGTACCAAGAGACCCAGTACTTC.

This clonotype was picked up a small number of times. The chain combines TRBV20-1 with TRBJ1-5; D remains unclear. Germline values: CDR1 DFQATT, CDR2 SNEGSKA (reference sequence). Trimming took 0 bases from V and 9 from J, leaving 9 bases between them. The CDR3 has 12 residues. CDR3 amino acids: CSAREGGMPQHF. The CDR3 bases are TGCAGTGCTAGAGAGGGAGGGATGCCCCAGCATTTT.

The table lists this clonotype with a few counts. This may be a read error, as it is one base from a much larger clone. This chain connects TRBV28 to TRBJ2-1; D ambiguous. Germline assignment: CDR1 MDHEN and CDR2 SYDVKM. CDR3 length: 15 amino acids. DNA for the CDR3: TGTGCCAGCAGTCGCCACATGAATTCCTACAATGAGCAGTCCTTC. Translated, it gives CASSRHMNSYNEQSF.

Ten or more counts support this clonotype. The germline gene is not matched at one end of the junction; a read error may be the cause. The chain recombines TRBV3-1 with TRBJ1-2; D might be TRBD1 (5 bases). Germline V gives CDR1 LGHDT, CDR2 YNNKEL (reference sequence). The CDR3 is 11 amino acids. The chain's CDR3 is CASRQDRAYTF. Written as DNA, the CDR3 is TGTGCCAGCAGACAAGACAGAGCCTACACCTTC.

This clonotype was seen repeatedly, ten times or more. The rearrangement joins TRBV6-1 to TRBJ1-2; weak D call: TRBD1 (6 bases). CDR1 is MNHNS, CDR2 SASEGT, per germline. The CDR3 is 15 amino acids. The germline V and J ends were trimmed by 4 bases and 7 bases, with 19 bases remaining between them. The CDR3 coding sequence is TGTGCCAGCAGTGCACGGACAGCTCCCCGCCCTGGCTACACCTTC. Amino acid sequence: CASSARTAPRPGYTF.

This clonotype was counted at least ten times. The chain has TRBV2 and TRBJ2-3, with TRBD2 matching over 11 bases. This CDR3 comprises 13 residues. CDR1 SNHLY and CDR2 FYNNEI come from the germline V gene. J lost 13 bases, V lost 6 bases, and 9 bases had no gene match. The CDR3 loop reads CASRTQLAGEKYF. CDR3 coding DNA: TGTGCCAGCAGAACTCAACTAGCGGGAGAAAAGTATTTT.

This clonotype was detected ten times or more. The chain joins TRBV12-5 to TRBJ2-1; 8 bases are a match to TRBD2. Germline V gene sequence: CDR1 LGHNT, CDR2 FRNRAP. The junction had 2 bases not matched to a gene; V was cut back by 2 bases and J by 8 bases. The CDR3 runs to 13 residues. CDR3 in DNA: TGTGCTAGTGGTTTGAGCGGGGGCTATGAGCAGTTCTTC. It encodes CASGLSGGYEQFF.

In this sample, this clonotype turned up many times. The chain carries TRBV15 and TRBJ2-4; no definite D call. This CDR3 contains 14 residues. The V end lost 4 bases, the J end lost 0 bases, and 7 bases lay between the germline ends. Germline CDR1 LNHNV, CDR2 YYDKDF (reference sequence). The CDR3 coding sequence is TGTGCCACCAGCAAAGACCTAGCCAAAAACATTCAGTACTTC. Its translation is CATSKDLAKNIQYF.

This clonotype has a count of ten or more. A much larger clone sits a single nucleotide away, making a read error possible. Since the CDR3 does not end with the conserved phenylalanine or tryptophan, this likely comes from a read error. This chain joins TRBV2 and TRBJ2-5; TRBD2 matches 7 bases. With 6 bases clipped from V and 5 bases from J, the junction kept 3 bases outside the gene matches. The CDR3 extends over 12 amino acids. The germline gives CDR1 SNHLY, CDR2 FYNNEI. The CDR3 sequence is CASRGDYETQYL. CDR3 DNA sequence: TGTGCCAGCAGGGGGGACTACGAGACCCAGTACCTC.

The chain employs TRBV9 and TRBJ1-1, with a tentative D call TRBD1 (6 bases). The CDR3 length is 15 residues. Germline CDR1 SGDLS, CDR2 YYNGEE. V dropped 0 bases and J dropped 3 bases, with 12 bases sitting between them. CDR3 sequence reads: CASSVEPGADTEAFF. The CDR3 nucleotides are TGTGCCAGCAGCGTAGAACCGGGGGCAGACACTGAAGCTTTCTTT.

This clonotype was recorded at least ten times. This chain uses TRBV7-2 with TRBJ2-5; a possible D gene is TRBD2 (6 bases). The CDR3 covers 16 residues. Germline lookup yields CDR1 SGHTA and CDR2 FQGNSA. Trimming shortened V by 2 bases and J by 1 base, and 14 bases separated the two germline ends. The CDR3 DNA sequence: TGTGCCAGCAGCTTATATAGGGGAGGCCCCCAAGAGACCCAGTACTTC. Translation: CASSLYRGGPQETQYF. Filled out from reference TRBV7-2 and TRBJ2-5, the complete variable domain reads GAGVSQSPSNKVTEKGKDVELRCDPISGHTALYWYRQSLGQGLEFLIYFQGNSAPDKSGLPSDRFSAERTGGSVSTLTIQRTQQEDSAVYLCASSLYRGGPQETQYFGPGTRLLVL.

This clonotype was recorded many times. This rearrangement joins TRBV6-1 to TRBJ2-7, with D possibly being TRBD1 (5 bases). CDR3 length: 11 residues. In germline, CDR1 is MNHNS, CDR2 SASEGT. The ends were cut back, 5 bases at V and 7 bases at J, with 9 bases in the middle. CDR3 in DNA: TGTGCCAGCAGTACTTGGACAGAGCAGTACTTC. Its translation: CASSTWTEQYF.

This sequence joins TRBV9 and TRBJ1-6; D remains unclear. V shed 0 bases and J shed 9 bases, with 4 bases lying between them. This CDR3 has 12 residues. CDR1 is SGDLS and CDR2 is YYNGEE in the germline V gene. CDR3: CASSVGSSPLHF. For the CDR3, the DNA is TGTGCCAGCAGCGTAGGTAGTTCACCCCTCCACTTT.

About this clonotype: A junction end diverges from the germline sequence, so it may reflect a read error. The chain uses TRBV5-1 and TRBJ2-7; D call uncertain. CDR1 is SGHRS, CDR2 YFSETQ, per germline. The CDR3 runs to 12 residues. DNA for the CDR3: TGTGCCAGCAGCGTAGGGTCTGGCGAGCAGTACTTC. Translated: CASSVGSGEQYF.

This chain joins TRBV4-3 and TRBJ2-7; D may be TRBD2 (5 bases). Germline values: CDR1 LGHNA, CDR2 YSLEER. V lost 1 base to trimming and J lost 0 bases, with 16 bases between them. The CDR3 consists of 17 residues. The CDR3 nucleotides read TGCGCCAGCAGCCAAGGCCGGGAAACGGGGAGCTCCTACGAGCAGTACTTC. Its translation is CASSQGRETGSSYEQYF.

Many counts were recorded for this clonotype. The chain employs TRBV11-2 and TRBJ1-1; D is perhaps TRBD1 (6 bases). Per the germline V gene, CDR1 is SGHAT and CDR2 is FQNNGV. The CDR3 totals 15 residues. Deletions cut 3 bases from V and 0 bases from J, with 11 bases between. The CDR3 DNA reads TGTGCCAGCAGCTTTGACAGGAGAATGAACACTGAAGCTTTCTTT. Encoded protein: CASSFDRRMNTEAFF.

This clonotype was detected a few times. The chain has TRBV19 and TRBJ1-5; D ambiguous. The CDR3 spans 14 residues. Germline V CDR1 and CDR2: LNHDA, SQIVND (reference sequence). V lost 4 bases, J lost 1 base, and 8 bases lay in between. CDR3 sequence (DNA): TGTGCCAGTAGTAAGGCGGCCAGCAATCAGCCCCAGCATTTT. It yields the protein CASSKAASNQPQHF.

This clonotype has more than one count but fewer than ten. CDR3 protein: CASNPAGVRRYNEQFF. The CDR3 DNA is TGTGCCAGTAATCCGGCGGGAGTTCGGCGGTACAATGAGCAGTTCTTC. The chain joins TRBV19 to TRBJ2-1; 7 nucleotides match TRBD2. Germline V gene sequence: CDR1 LNHDA, CDR2 SQIVND (reference sequence). The CDR3 is 16 residues long. V lost 7 bases and J lost 4; bases outside the gene matches: 13.

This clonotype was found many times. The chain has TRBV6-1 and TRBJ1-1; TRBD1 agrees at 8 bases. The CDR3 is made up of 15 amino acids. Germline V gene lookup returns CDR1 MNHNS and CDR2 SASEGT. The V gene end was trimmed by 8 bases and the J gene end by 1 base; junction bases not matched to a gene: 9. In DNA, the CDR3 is TGTGCCAGCGAACAGGGGGGGGCTCCGAACACTGAAGCTTTCTTT. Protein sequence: CASEQGGAPNTEAFF.

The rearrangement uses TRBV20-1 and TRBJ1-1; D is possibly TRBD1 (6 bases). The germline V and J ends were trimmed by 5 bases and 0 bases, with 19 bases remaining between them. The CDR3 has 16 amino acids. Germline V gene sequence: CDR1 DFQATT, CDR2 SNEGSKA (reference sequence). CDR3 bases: TGCAGTGCTCCTCCGGGGGCCCTCCTCATGAACACTGAAGCTTTCTTT. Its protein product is CSAPPGALLMNTEAFF.

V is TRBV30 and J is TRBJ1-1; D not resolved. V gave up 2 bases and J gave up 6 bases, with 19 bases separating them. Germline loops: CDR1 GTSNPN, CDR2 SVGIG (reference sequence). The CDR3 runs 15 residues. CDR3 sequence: CAWSPESAGWAEAFF. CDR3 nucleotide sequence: TGTGCCTGGAGTCCGGAGTCAGCGGGGTGGGCTGAAGCTTTCTTT. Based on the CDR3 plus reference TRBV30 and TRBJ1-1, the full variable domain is SQTIHQWPATLVQPVGSPLSLECTVEGTSNPNLYWYRQAAGRGLQLLFYSVGIGQISSEVPQNLSASRPQDRQFILSSKKLLLSDSGFYLCAWSPESAGWAEAFFGQGTRLTVV.

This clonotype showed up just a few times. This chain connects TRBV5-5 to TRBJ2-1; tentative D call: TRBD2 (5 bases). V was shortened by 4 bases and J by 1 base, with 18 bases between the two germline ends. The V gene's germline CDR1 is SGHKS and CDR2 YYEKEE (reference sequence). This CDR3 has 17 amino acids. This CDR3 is CASSLEWAGGSYNEQFF. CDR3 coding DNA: TGTGCCAGCAGCCTCGAATGGGCGGGTGGGTCCTACAATGAGCAGTTCTTC.

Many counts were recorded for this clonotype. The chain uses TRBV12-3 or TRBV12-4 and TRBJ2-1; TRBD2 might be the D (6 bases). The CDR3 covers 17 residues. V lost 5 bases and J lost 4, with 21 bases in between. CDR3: CASSPWAGSGVYNEQFF. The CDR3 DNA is TGTGCCAGCAGTCCCTGGGCGGGGAGCGGAGTTTACAATGAGCAGTTCTTC.

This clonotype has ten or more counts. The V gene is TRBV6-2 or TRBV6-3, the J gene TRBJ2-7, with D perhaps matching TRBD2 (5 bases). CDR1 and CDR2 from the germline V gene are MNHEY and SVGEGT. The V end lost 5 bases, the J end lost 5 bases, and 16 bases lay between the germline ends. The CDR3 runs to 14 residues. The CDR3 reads CASSEAGPDHEQYF. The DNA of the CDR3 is TGTGCCAGCAGTGAGGCGGGTCCCGATCACGAGCAGTACTTC.

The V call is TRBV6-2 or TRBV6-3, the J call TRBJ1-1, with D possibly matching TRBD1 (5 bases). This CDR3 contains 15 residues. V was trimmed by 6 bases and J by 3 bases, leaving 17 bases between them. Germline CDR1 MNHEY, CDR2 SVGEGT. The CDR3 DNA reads TGTGCCAGCAGCCCAGGTACAGGTCGGTACACTGAAGCTTTCTTT. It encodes CASSPGTGRYTEAFF.

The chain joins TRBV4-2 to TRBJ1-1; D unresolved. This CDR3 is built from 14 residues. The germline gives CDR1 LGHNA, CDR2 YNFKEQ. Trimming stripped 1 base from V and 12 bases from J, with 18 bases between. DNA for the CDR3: TGTGCCAGCAGCCAAGGTGGGATGGACCCGGTGCCTTTCTTT. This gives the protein CASSQGGMDPVPFF.